The present entry profiles one TCR beta chain with its context. Its antigen is currently unknown. Sample treatment: oral pan-JAK inhibitor, 5-10 mg twice daily. Cell sorting on a FACSAria was used to separate CD4+ and CD8+ T cells from the PBMCs. These data come from a study of CD8+ T cells in alopecia areata. In the study overall: At a dose of 5 to 10 mg twice daily, oral tofacitinib was given to treated patients. Study results and limitations: A great number of expanded lesional clones endured in scalp and blood during tofacitinib.

J was trimmed by 3 bases and V by 4 bases; bases with no gene match: 8. Germline CDR1 and CDR2: SQVTM and ANQGSEA. The CDR3 consists of 15 residues. RNA extraction and reverse transcription yielded cDNA as sequencing template. The repertoire was sequenced with immunoSEQ multiplex PCR; TCRdb's copy has only in-frame clones and lacks some. The repertoire holds more than 90,000 clones, with less than 75% as singletons. Specimen: CD8+ T cells sorted from blood, collected at week 4, from a patient treated with tofacitinib. This clonotype originated in a human donor with alopecia areata. The chain combines TRBV29-1 with TRBJ2-7, with TRBD1 matching 11 bases. CDR3 nucleotides: TGCAGCGTTGTTTTTGAAGGGACAGGGGGCTACGAGCAGTACTTC. Residues: CSVVFEGTGGYEQYF.